The 24 T cell receptor beta chains given below trace back to one sample, sequenced in a study of glioma-infiltrating T cells. Amplification of TCR alpha and beta CDR3 regions from RNA used iRepertoire nested multiplex PCR. TCRdb re-called the multiplex PCR reads with MiXCR, one entry per CDR3 protein. This sample carries about 130,000 distinct CDR3 sequences, roughly 25% of them seen once, and the ten largest clones take roughly 15%. The source material was glioma tissue, nonneoplastic brain tissue, or PBMCs (not recorded which). These receptors were taken from a human donor with low-grade glioma or glioblastoma, undergoing nonglioma brain surgery, or in good health (not recorded which).

The table lists this clonotype with many counts. One junction end does not reproduce the germline sequence, and a read error may be involved. This CDR3 reads CSAGEVTGVTDTQYF. CDR3 nucleotides: TGCAGTGCTGGAGAAGTGACAGGGGTGACAGATACGCAGTATTTT. V gene TRBV20-1 combines with J gene TRBJ2-3; 8 nucleotides match TRBD1. Germline values: CDR1 DFQATT, CDR2 SNEGSKA (reference sequence). The CDR3 length is 15 residues.

Of note for this clonotype: The junction shows a germline mismatch at one end, possibly a read error. This chain links TRBV10-2 with TRBJ1-3, with D unclear. The germline CDR1 and CDR2 sequences are WSHSY and SAAADI. The CDR3 spans 10 residues. Written as DNA, the CDR3 is TGTGCAGCGTGTGGAAACACCATATATTTT. Translated: CAACGNTIYF.

The sample holds many counts of this clonotype. The rearrangement uses TRBV28 and TRBJ1-5, with D possibly matching TRBD1 (6 bases). CDR3 length: 17 residues. Trimming took 4 bases from V and 3 from J, leaving 19 bases between them. Germline V gives CDR1 MDHEN, CDR2 SYDVKM. The CDR3 DNA reads TGTGCCAGCAGTTCGATGTGGGGGCGGAATGTCAATCAGCCCCAGCATTTT. Its protein is CASSSMWGRNVNQPQHF.

This clonotype was recorded at least ten times. The chain couples TRBV19 to TRBJ1-1; D might be TRBD1 (6 bases). The V end was cut by 7 bases, the J end by 2 bases, with 26 bases between. The V gene's germline CDR1 is LNHDA and CDR2 SQIVND (reference sequence). The CDR3 sequence is 18 residues long. CDR3 nucleotides: TGTGCCAGTAATCTGGAGAGGAGGTCGAGGGGGGGCAACACTGAAGCTTTCTTT. This gives the protein CASNLERRSRGGNTEAFF.

Points on this clonotype: Given a much more abundant clone one base away, this may be a read error. V usage is TRBV29-1 and J usage is TRBJ2-1, with 13 bases that match TRBD2. The CDR3 loop spans 13 amino acids. Per germline, CDR1 SQVTM and CDR2 ANQGSEA. CDR3 protein: CGVPGLAGYEQFF. CDR3 DNA: TGCGGCGTACCGGGACTAGCGGGGTATGAGCAGTTCTTC.

The V call is TRBV4-3, the J call TRBJ2-3; tentative D call: TRBD1 (6 bases). This CDR3 has 15 residues. Trimming took 0 bases from V and 6 from J, leaving 13 bases between them. CDR1 is LGHNA and CDR2 is YSLEER in the germline V gene. The CDR3 DNA reads TGCGCCAGCAGCCAAGACCCCCTCGACAGGGATACGCAGTATTTT. This sequence encodes CASSQDPLDRDTQYF.

In its sample, this clonotype was seen a few times. Given a much more abundant clone one base away, this may be a read error. V gene TRBV20-1 combines with J gene TRBJ1-2; weak D call: TRBD1 (6 bases). CDR1 is DFQATT, CDR2 SNEGSKA, per germline (reference sequence). This CDR3 region has 13 residues. V was clipped by 5 bases and J by 12 bases, with 22 bases between them. CDR3 residues: CSAGGGAAGGHTF. CDR3 coding DNA: TGCAGTGCTGGTGGAGGAGCCGCCGGGGGCCACACCTTC.

In this sample, this clonotype turned up many times. The chain uses TRBV28 and TRBJ1-1; D not certain. With 5 bases removed from V and 0 bases from J, the gap between germline ends came to 10 bases. Germline values: CDR1 MDHEN, CDR2 SYDVKM. The CDR3 is made up of 14 amino acids. Here the CDR3 reads CASSRVFMNTEAFF. CDR3 in DNA: TGTGCCAGCAGTCGGGTGTTTATGAACACTGAAGCTTTCTTT.

With regard to this clonotype: One end of the junction does not line up with germline, which may come from a read error. This sequence joins TRBV6-5 and TRBJ1-1; D is uncertain. The CDR3 is 13 residues long. Germline V CDR1 and CDR2: MNHEY, SVGAGI. The DNA of the CDR3 is TGTGTCAGCAGTTACCCCTGGGTGACCGAAGCTTCCTTT. Protein: CVSSYPWVTEASF.

This clonotype was detected many times. The V call is TRBV7-8, the J call TRBJ1-3; tentative D call: TRBD1 (5 bases). CDR1 and CDR2 from the germline V gene are SGHVS and FQNEAQ. This CDR3 comprises 14 residues. Trimming took 6 bases from V and 2 from J, leaving 11 bases between them. The CDR3 here is CASRLTRAGNTIYF. The CDR3 nucleotides read TGTGCCAGCAGGTTAACCAGGGCTGGAAACACCATATATTTT.

This clonotype was seen ten or more times. The chain uses TRBV11-1 and TRBJ1-2; D is perhaps TRBD1 (5 bases). The CDR3 has 11 residues. CDR1 and CDR2 (germline): SGHAT, FQDESV (reference sequence). Trimming cost V 6 bases and J 14 bases, with 16 bases left between them. CDR3 protein: CASRTDTTTTF. DNA for the CDR3: TGTGCCAGCAGGACGGACACGACTACAACCTTC.

This clonotype was detected many times. The chain recombines TRBV7-9 with TRBJ1-4, with D possibly TRBD1 on 5 matching bases. Looked up from germline, CDR1 is SEHNR and CDR2 is FQNEAQ (reference sequence). The V and J ends lost 6 bases and 3 bases respectively, with 11 bases between them. This CDR3 region has 14 residues. CDR3 loop: CASSIQAANEKLFF. CDR3 coding DNA: TGTGCCAGCAGTATACAGGCAGCTAATGAAAAACTGTTTTTT. Full variable domain (remainder filled in from reference TRBV7-9 and TRBJ1-4): DTGVSQNPRHKITKRGQNVTFRCDPISEHNRLYWYRQTLGQGPEFLTYFQNEAQLEKSRLLSDRFSAERPKGSFSTLEIQRTEQGDSAMYLCASSIQAANEKLFFGSGTQLSVL.

The chain has TRBV5-6 and TRBJ2-2; 7 nucleotides match TRBD2. Germline CDR1 and CDR2: SGHDT and YYEEEE. The CDR3 loop spans 15 amino acids. J gave up 6 bases and V 4 bases, and 9 bases lay outside the gene matches. The CDR3: CASSPSGLGAGELFF. The CDR3 nucleotides read TGTGCCAGCAGCCCTTCTGGACTAGGGGCCGGGGAGCTGTTTTTT.

This clonotype appeared many times. The chain employs TRBV20-1 and TRBJ2-3; D uncertain. The CDR3 consists of 14 residues. Deletions cut 0 bases from V and 0 bases from J, with 7 bases between. Germline assignment: CDR1 DFQATT and CDR2 SNEGSKA (reference sequence). The CDR3 is CSARDGTSTDTQYF. Written as DNA, the CDR3 is TGCAGTGCTAGAGATGGTACTAGCACAGATACGCAGTATTTT.

This clonotype was recorded at least ten times. This sequence joins TRBV2 and TRBJ1-5; D uncertain. Germline V lookup: CDR1 SNHLY, CDR2 FYNNEI. V was trimmed by 3 bases and J by 5 bases, leaving 8 bases between them. The CDR3 totals 13 residues. The CDR3 here is CASSDPAHQPQHF. The CDR3 nucleotides read TGTGCCAGCAGTGACCCAGCGCATCAGCCCCAGCATTTT.

This clonotype appeared many times. V is TRBV24-1 and J is TRBJ2-7; D not resolved. The V gene's germline CDR1 is KGHDR and CDR2 SFDVKD. V was clipped by 7 bases and J by 9 bases, with 9 bases between them. CDR3 length: 10 amino acids. The CDR3 coding sequence is TGTGCCACCAGCGGCCCCTTGCAGTACTTC. Its protein product is CATSGPLQYF.

This clonotype was seen many times. CDR3 residues: CASSLATGNPGELFF. As DNA, the CDR3 is TGTGCCAGCAGTTTGGCCACAGGGAATCCCGGGGAGCTGTTTTTT. The V call is TRBV28, the J call TRBJ2-2; TRBD1 might be the D (6 bases). V lost 3 bases to trimming and J lost 6 bases, with 14 bases between them. Germline CDR1 reads MDHEN; CDR2 reads SYDVKM. There are 15 residues in the CDR3.

This clonotype showed up many times. The rearrangement uses TRBV2 and TRBJ1-1; 7 bases align to TRBD1. Germline assignment: CDR1 SNHLY and CDR2 FYNNEI. The V gene end was trimmed by 8 bases and the J gene end by 4 bases; junction bases not matched to a gene: 10. The CDR3 contains 14 residues. As DNA, the CDR3 is TGTGCCAGCGTCCCCGACAGGGAGAGCACTGAAGCTTTCTTT. It translates to CASVPDRESTEAFF.

The table lists this clonotype with many counts. The gene calls are TRBV6-1 and TRBJ2-3; D uncertain. The CDR3 loop spans 14 amino acids. The germline V gene encodes CDR1 MNHNS and CDR2 SASEGT. V was pared by 5 bases and J by 0 bases, with 9 bases between. This CDR3 reads CASSLWTSTDTQYF. CDR3 DNA: TGTGCCAGCAGTCTCTGGACGAGCACAGATACGCAGTATTTT.

In its sample, this clonotype was seen a few times. The chain recombines TRBV4-2 with TRBJ1-3; D is uncertain. The CDR3 spans 15 residues. Trimming took off 1 base at V and 1 base at J, with 8 bases between the two ends. Germline V gene lookup returns CDR1 LGHNA and CDR2 YNFKEQ. The CDR3 is CASSQAGLSGNTIYF. CDR3 DNA sequence: TGTGCCAGCAGCCAAGCTGGACTATCTGGAAACACCATATATTTT.

The chain couples TRBV27 to TRBJ2-7; the D is unclear. The CDR3 has 9 residues. Germline V gives CDR1 MNHEY, CDR2 SMNVEV (reference sequence). CDR3: CASSYEQYF. CDR3 nucleotide sequence: TGTGCAAGCTCCTACGAGCAGTACTTC.

This clonotype was recorded many times. The chain employs TRBV6-6 and TRBJ2-3; a weak D match, TRBD2 (6 bases). The CDR3 has 15 amino acids. CDR1 is MNHNY, CDR2 SVGAGI, per germline (reference sequence). Deletions cut 2 bases from V and 2 bases from J, with 11 bases between. The CDR3 loop reads CASSYVGTATDTQYF. In nucleotides, the CDR3 is TGTGCCAGCAGTTACGTCGGGACTGCCACAGATACGCAGTATTTT.

This rearrangement joins TRBV29-1 to TRBJ1-3, with D hard to call. Germline V gene data show CDR1 as SQVTM and CDR2 as ANQGSEA. CDR3 size: 13 residues. V was clipped by 3 bases and J by 7 bases, with 13 bases between them. CDR3 amino acids: CSVDVAGRNTIYF. In DNA, the CDR3 is TGCAGCGTTGATGTGGCAGGTCGGAACACCATATATTTT.

This clonotype has at least ten counts. V usage is TRBV7-2 and J usage is TRBJ2-1, with 11 bases fitting TRBD2. Trimming took 5 bases from V and 5 from J; bases not matched to a gene: 17. This CDR3 has 19 amino acids. Germline assignment: CDR1 SGHTA and CDR2 FQGNSA. In DNA form, the CDR3 reads TGTGCCAGCAGCCAGTCCTCACTAGCGGGAGCAGGGGGAAACAATGAGCAGTTCTTC. This encodes CASSQSSLAGAGGNNEQFF.